This T cell receptor (beta chain) was identified in a study of blood T cell repertoires in COVID-19. Some clones are missing from TCRdb's copy, which holds only in-frame ones; the method was immunoSEQ multiplex PCR. In the table there are 65,000 to 85,000 clones, around 90% of which are singletons. Germline CDR1 is MDHEN and CDR2 is SYDVKM. Trimming removed 3 bases at V and 0 bases at J, with 8 bases between. This CDR3 has 14 amino acids. This chain joins TRBV28 and TRBJ1-2; no clear D. The specimen was peripheral blood. The clonotype comes from a human donor in a cohort sampled during active COVID-19. CDR3: CASSLTDANYGYTF. CDR3 nucleotide sequence: TGTGCCAGCAGTTTGACTGACGCTAACTATGGCTACACCTTC.